This note documents a single T cell receptor beta chain sequence. The entry originates in a study of identical twins. cDNA carried unique molecular identifiers, and a universal primer site was added by template switching. TCRdb itself ran the 5' RACE reads through MiXCR, one entry per CDR3 protein. This table holds roughly 230,000 distinct CDR3 sequences, about 9% found once. V gave up 8 bases and J gave up 0 bases, with 11 bases separating them. The CDR3 runs 13 residues. Germline V gene lookup returns CDR1 MNHEY and CDR2 SMNVEV (reference sequence). Healthy Caucasians, and only they, were the donors. This sample also belongs to another study, concerning yellow fever vaccine responses in identical twins.

This chain joins TRBV27 and TRBJ2-7; D is ambiguous. Sequenced sample: CD8+ T cells sorted from blood. The receptor comes from a woman aged 18 to 35 in good health. In DNA, the CDR3 is TGTGCCAGCGGATCGAGGCTCTCCTACGAGCAGTACTTC. Encoded protein: CASGSRLSYEQYF.